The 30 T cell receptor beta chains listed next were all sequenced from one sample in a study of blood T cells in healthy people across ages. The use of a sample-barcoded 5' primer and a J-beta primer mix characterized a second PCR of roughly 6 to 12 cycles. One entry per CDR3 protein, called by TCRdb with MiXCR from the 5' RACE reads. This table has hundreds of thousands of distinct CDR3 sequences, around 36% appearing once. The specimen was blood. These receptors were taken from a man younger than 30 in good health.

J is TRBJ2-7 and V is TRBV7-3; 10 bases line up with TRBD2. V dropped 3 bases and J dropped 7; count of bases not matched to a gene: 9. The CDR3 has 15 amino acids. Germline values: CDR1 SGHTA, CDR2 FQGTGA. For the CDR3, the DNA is TGTGCCAGCAGCTTGGTAGCGGGGGGACACAATGAGCAGTACTTC. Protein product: CASSLVAGGHNEQYF.

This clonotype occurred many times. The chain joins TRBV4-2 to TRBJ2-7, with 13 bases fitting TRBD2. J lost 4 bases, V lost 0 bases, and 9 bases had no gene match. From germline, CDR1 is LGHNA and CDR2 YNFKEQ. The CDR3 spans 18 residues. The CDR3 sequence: CASSQEELAGGPIYEQYF. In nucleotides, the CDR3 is TGTGCCAGCAGCCAAGAGGAACTAGCGGGGGGGCCCATATACGAGCAGTACTTC.

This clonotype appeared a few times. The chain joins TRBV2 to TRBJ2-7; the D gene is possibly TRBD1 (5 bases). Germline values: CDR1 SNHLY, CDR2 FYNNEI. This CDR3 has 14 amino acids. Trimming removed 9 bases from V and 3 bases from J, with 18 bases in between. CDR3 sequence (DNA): TGTGCCAGTGATTGGACACCGGGTCGCTACGAGCAGTACTTC. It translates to CASDWTPGRYEQYF.

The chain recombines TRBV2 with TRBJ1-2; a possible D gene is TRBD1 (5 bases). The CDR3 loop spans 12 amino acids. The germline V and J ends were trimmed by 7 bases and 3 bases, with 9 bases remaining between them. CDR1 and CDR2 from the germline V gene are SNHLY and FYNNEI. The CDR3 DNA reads TGTGCCAGCATTAGGGGCGACTATGGCTACACCTTC. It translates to CASIRGDYGYTF.

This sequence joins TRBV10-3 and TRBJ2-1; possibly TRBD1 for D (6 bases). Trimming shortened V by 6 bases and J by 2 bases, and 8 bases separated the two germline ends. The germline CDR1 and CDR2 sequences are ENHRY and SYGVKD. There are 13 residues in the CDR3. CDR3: CAIRDRTYNEQFF. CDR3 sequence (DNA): TGTGCCATCAGGGACAGAACCTACAATGAGCAGTTCTTC.

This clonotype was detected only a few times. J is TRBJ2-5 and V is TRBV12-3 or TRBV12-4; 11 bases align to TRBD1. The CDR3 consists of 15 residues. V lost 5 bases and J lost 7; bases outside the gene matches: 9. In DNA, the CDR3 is TGTGCCAGCAGTCTTGGGACAGGGGGTTTTGGGACCCAGTACTTC. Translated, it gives CASSLGTGGFGTQYF.

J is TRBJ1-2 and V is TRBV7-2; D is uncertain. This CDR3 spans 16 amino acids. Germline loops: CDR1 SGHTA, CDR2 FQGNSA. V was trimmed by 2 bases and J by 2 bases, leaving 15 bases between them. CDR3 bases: TGTGCCAGCAGCTTAAGTGCAGTAGCCCAGAACTATGGCTACACCTTC. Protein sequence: CASSLSAVAQNYGYTF. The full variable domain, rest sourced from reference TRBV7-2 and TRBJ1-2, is GAGVSQSPSNKVTEKGKDVELRCDPISGHTALYWYRQSLGQGLEFLIYFQGNSAPDKSGLPSDRFSAERTGGSVSTLTIQRTQQEDSAVYLCASSLSAVAQNYGYTFGSGTRLTVV.

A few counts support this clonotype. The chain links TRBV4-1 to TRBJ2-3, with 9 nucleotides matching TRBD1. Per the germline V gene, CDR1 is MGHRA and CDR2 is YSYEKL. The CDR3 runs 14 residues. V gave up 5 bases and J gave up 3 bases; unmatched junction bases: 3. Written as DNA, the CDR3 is TGCGCCAGCAGCGACGGACAGGGGACAGATACGCAGTATTTT. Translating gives CASSDGQGTDTQYF.

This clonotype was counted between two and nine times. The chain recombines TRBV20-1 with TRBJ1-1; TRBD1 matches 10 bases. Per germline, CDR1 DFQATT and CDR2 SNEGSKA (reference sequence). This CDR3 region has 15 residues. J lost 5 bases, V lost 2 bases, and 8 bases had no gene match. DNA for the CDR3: TGCAGTGCTAGACAATTCGGACAGGGGGGAACTGAAGCTTTCTTT. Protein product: CSARQFGQGGTEAFF.

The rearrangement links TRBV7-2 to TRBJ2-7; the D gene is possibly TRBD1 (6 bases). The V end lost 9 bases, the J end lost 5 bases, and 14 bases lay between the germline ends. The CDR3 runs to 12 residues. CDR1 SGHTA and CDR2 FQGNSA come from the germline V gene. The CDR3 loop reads CASTAGVHEQYF. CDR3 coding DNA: TGTGCCAGTACTGCAGGGGTGCACGAGCAGTACTTC.

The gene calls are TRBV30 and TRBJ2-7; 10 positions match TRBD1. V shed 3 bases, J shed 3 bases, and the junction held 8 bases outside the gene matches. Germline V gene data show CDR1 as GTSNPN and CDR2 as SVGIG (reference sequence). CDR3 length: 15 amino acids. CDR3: CAWSEGTGDFYEQYF. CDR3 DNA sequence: TGTGCCTGGAGCGAAGGGACAGGGGATTTCTACGAGCAGTACTTC.

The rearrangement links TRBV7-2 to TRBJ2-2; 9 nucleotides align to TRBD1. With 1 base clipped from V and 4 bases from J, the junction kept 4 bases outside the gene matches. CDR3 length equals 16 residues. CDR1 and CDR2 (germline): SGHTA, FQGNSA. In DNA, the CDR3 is TGTGCCAGCAGCTTAGAAGGGGACAGGGTCACCGGGGAGCTGTTTTTT. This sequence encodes CASSLEGDRVTGELFF.

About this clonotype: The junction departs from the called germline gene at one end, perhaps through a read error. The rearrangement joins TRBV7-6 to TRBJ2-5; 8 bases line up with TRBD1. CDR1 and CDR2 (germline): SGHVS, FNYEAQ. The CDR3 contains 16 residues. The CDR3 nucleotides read TGTGCCTGCAGCAGCCCGGACAGGGCGAAGGGGAATGAGCAGTACTTC. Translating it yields CACSSPDRAKGNEQYF.

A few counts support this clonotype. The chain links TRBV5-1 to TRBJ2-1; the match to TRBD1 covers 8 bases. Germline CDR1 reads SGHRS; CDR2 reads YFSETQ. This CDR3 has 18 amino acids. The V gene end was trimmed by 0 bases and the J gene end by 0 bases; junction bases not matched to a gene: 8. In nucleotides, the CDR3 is TGCGCCAGCAGCTTGGGATGGACAGGGCGTACCTCCTACAATGAGCAGTTCTTC. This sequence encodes CASSLGWTGRTSYNEQFF.

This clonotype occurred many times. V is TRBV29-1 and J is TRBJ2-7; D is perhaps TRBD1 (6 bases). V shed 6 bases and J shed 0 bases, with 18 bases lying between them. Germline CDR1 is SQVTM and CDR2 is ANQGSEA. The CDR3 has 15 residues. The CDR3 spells CSVRRTGTPSYEQYF. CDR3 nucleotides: TGCAGCGTCCGCCGTACAGGGACCCCCTCCTACGAGCAGTACTTC.

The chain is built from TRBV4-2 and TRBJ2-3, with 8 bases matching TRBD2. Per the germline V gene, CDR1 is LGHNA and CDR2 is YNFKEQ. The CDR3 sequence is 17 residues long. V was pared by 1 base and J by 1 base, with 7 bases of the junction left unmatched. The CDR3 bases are TGTGCCAGCAGCCAAGTAGAAAGCGGGAGAGGCACAGATACGCAGTATTTT. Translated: CASSQVESGRGTDTQYF.

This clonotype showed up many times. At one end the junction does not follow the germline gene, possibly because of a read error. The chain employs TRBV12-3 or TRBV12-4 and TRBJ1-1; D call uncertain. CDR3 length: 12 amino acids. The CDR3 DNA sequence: TGCGCCAGCAGCCTCCCCGGCACTGAAGCTTTCTTT. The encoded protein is CASSLPGTEAFF.

CDR3 residues: CAWRNLAGPYEQYF. CDR3 nucleotides: TGTGCCTGGAGGAACTTAGCGGGGCCCTACGAGCAGTACTTC. This sequence joins TRBV30 and TRBJ2-7, with TRBD2 identical over 8 bases. The CDR3 is 14 residues long. Germline assignment: CDR1 GTSNPN and CDR2 SVGIG (reference sequence). Germline trimming cut 3 bases from V and 2 bases from J; bases unmatched to any gene: 6. The whole variable domain, remainder taken from reference TRBV30 and TRBJ2-7, is SQTIHQWPATLVQPVGSPLSLECTVEGTSNPNLYWYRQAAGRGLQLLFYSVGIGQISSEVPQNLSASRPQDRQFILSSKKLLLSDSGFYLCAWRNLAGPYEQYFGPGTRLTVT.

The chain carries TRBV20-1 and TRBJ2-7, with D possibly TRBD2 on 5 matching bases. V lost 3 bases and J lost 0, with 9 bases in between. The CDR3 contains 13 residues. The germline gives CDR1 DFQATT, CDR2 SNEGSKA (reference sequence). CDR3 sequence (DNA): TGCAGTGCTAGGTCGGGGTCCTCCTACGAGCAGTACTTC. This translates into CSARSGSSYEQYF.

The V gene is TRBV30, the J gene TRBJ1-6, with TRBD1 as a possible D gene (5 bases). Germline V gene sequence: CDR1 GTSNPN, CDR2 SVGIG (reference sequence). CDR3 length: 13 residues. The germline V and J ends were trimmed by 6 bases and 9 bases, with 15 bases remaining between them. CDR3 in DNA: TGTGCCTGCCGGACACCGGCTCTTTCACCCCTCCACTTT. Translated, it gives CACRTPALSPLHF.

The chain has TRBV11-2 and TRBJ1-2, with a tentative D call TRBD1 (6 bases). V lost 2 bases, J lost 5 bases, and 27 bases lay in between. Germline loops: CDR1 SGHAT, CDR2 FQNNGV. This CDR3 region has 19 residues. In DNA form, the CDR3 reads TGTGCCAGCAGCTTAAAATTATTAACGGGCGGGGGCGGCTTGTATGGCTACACCTTC. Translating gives CASSLKLLTGGGGLYGYTF.

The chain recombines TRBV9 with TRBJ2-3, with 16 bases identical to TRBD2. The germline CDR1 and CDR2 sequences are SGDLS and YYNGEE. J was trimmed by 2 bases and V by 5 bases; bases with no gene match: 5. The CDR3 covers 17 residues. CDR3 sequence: CASRGTSGGDNTDTQYF. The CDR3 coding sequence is TGTGCCAGCAGGGGGACTAGCGGGGGGGATAACACAGATACGCAGTATTTT.

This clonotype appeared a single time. CDR3 protein: CASSQLDEQFF. Here the CDR3 DNA reads TGTGCCAGCAGTCAGCTTGATGAGCAGTTCTTC. The genes are TRBV27 and TRBJ2-1, with D unclear. CDR1 is MNHEY, CDR2 SMNVEV, per germline (reference sequence). The CDR3 sequence is 11 residues long. V lost 5 bases and J 8 bases, leaving 7 bases between the germline ends.

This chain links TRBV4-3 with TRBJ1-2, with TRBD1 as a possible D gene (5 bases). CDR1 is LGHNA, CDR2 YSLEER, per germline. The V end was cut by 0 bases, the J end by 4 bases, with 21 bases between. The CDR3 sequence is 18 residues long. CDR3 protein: CASSQDLFGADSFYGYTF. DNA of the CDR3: TGCGCCAGCAGCCAAGATCTATTCGGTGCAGACAGTTTCTATGGCTACACCTTC.

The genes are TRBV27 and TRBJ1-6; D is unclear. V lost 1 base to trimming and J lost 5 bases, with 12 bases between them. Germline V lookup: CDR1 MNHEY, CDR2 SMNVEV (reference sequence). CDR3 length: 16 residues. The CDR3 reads CASSLFVDDNNSPLHF. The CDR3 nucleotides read TGTGCCAGCAGTTTATTTGTGGACGATAATAATTCACCCCTCCACTTT.

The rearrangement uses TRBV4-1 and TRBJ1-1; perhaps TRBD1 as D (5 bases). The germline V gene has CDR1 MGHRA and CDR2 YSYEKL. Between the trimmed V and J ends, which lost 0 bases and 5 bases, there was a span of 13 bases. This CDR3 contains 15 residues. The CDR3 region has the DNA TGCGCCAGCAGCCAAGAAGCCGGGGGGGTGACTGAAGCTTTCTTT. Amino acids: CASSQEAGGVTEAFF.

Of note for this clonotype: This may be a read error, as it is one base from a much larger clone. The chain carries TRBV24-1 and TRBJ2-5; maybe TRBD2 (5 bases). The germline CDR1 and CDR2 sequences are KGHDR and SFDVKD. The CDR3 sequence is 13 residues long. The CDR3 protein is CAASSGTGETRYF. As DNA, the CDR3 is TGTGCCGCCTCTTCGGGAACTGGAGAGACCCGGTACTTC.

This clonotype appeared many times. CDR3 sequence (DNA): TGTGCCAGCAGTTTAACACAGTCCAATCAGCCCCAGCATTTT. It yields the protein CASSLTQSNQPQHF. The chain employs TRBV12-3 or TRBV12-4 and TRBJ1-5, with D uncertain. V shed 2 bases and J shed 3 bases, with 8 bases lying between them. This CDR3 region has 14 residues.

CDR3 amino acids: CASTAGTGAIQYF. The DNA of the CDR3 is TGCGCCAGCACCGCAGGGACAGGGGCCATTCAGTACTTC. The gene calls are TRBV5-1 and TRBJ2-4, with 10 nucleotides matching TRBD1. V lost 6 bases and J lost 9; bases outside the gene matches: 6. This CDR3 has 13 residues. From germline, CDR1 is SGHRS and CDR2 YFSETQ.

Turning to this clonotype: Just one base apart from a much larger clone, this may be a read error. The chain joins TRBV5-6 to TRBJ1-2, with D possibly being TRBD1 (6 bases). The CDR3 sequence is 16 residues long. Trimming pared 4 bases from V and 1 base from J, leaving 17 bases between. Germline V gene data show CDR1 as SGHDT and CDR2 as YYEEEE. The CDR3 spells CASSLSGQSFNYGYTF. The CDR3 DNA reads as TGTGCCAGCAGCCTCAGCGGACAGTCCTTTAACTATGGCTACACCTTC.